Following are 8 T cell receptor beta chains from one sample sequenced in a study of T cells in Graves' hyperthyroidism and ophthalmopathy. Amplified TCR beta CDR3 regions derived from RNA transcripts. The HTBI primer set was used in a first-round RT-PCR of the TCR CDR3. TCRdb re-called the multiplex PCR reads with MiXCR, one entry per CDR3 protein. The sample records about 770,000 distinct CDR3 sequences, 18% being singletons. The sequencing sample was made of blood. These receptors all stem from a woman between 45 and 60 years old with Graves' hyperthyroidism that later progressed to Graves' ophthalmopathy.

The chain is built from TRBV19 and TRBJ2-3; 7 positions agree with TRBD1. V shed 4 bases and J 2 bases; nucleotides not matched to a gene: 9. Germline CDR1 and CDR2: LNHDA and SQIVND (reference sequence). This CDR3 comprises 16 residues. CDR3 nucleotide sequence: TGTGCCAGTAGTAAAAGACAGGGATATGACACAGATACGCAGTATTTT. Translating gives CASSKRQGYDTDTQYF.

There are many counts of this clonotype. This rearrangement joins TRBV3-1 to TRBJ2-1, with D unresolved. Deletions cut 2 bases from V and 7 bases from J, with 6 bases between. The CDR3 totals 12 residues. Germline assignment: CDR1 LGHDT and CDR2 YNNKEL (reference sequence). CDR3 protein: CASSQRVNEQFF. The CDR3 coding sequence is TGTGCCAGCAGCCAACGAGTTAATGAGCAGTTCTTC.

As regards this clonotype: Given a much more abundant clone one base away, this may be a read error. CDR3 bases: TGCGCCAGCAGCAACCCGGGGGCCGTTGAGCAGTACTTC. Translating it yields CASSNPGAVEQYF. J is TRBJ2-1 and V is TRBV5-1, with D perhaps TRBD1 or TRBD2 (6 bases each). The better agreement between TRBJ2-7 and the DNA end casts doubt on the J call. This CDR3 is 13 amino acids long. Germline V gene sequence: CDR1 SGHRS, CDR2 YFSETQ.

At least ten counts were recorded for this clonotype. The chain carries TRBV30 and TRBJ2-7; a possible D gene is TRBD1 (6 bases). This CDR3 has 13 residues. Germline loops: CDR1 GTSNPN, CDR2 SVGIG (reference sequence). Trimming shortened V by 4 bases and J by 6 bases, and 16 bases separated the two germline ends. CDR3 nucleotides: TGTGCCTGGACCCAATCTACAGGGTTCGAGCAGTACTTC. This encodes CAWTQSTGFEQYF.

This clonotype was seen a few times. The chain uses TRBV6-1 and TRBJ1-3; D not resolved. The germline gives CDR1 MNHNS, CDR2 SASEGT. The CDR3 has 15 residues. The V end lost 5 bases, the J end lost 4 bases, and 15 bases lay between the germline ends. DNA for the CDR3: TGTGCCAGCAGTAAAGACCCGGCGGGGGGAAACACCATATATTTT. Its translation: CASSKDPAGGNTIYF.

Ten or more counts support this clonotype. The chain links TRBV11-3 to TRBJ1-1; D is ambiguous. V lost 0 bases, J lost 7 bases, and 15 bases lay in between. CDR1 is SGHNT, CDR2 YENEEA, per germline. This CDR3 is 15 amino acids long. CDR3 bases: TGTGCCAGCAGCTTAGATGGCCTTGGAGGTAGTGAAGCTTTCTTT. Amino acids: CASSLDGLGGSEAFF.

This clonotype showed up many times. The rearrangement joins TRBV11-2 to TRBJ2-4, with TRBD1 as a possible D gene (5 bases). V shed 5 bases and J shed 0 bases, with 11 bases lying between them. CDR3 length equals 15 residues. Germline CDR1 reads SGHAT; CDR2 reads FQNNGV. CDR3 nucleotides: TGTGCCAGCAGCCAACCAGGGCTAGCCAAAAACATTCAGTACTTC. Translated, it gives CASSQPGLAKNIQYF.

The chain combines TRBV4-1 with TRBJ2-3; D might be TRBD1 (5 bases). CDR3 size: 14 residues. Trimming left V 2 bases short and J 3 bases short, with 9 bases between. Germline CDR1 MGHRA, CDR2 YSYEKL. The CDR3 nucleotides read TGCGCCAGCAGCCAACTAGGGGTAACAGATACGCAGTATTTT. This translates into CASSQLGVTDTQYF.